These 14 T cell receptor beta chains were all obtained from the same sample, sequenced in a study of cytomegalovirus exposure and HLA in healthy donors. Primers: 60 Vbeta forward and 13 Jbeta reverse. TCRdb's table, derived via immunoSEQ multiplex PCR, lists solely in-frame clones and lacks some. The table counts around 77,000 clones; around 15% lies in the top ten. The sequenced material came from PBMCs. These receptors were taken from a man in his forties or fifties in good health and CMV-seropositive.

The rearrangement uses TRBV29-1 and TRBJ2-2; possible D gene TRBD2, 7 bases. Germline CDR1 reads SQVTM; CDR2 reads ANQGSEA. The CDR3 length is 13 residues. Trimming shortened V by 4 bases and J by 5 bases, and 11 bases separated the two germline ends. CDR3 residues: CSVVQGGTGELFF. In DNA, the CDR3 is TGCAGCGTTGTACAGGGAGGGACCGGGGAGCTGTTTTTT.

This chain joins TRBV2 and TRBJ1-2; possible D gene TRBD1, 6 bases. This CDR3 is built from 12 residues. In germline, CDR1 is SNHLY, CDR2 FYNNEI. V was pared by 6 bases and J by 8 bases, with 13 bases between. The CDR3 DNA is TGTGCCAGCAGACTAGACAGGTGGGGCTACACCTTC. Residues: CASRLDRWGYTF.

The chain joins TRBV5-1 to TRBJ2-2, with 7 bases matching TRBD1. Germline trimming cut 2 bases from V and 5 bases from J; bases unmatched to any gene: 9. This CDR3 region has 16 residues. CDR1 is SGHRS and CDR2 is YFSETQ in the germline V gene. The CDR3 DNA sequence: TGCGCCAGCAGCTTCCGGACAGGAGAGGGGACCGGGGAGCTGTTTTTT. It translates to CASSFRTGEGTGELFF.

The chain carries TRBV4-1 and TRBJ1-1; no clear D. Germline V CDR1 and CDR2: MGHRA, YSYEKL. Trimming took 7 bases from V and 5 from J, leaving 23 bases between them. This CDR3 is 16 amino acids long. For the CDR3, the DNA is TGCGCCAGCACGGACGAGGGAGGGTACGGTAAGACTGAAGCTTTCTTT. The encoded protein is CASTDEGGYGKTEAFF.

The V call is TRBV9, the J call TRBJ2-1, with 13 bases fitting TRBD2. Unmatched junction bases numbered 7, after V lost 4 bases and J lost 6 bases. Germline V gene lookup returns CDR1 SGDLS and CDR2 YYNGEE. The CDR3 sequence is 16 residues long. Here the CDR3 DNA reads TGTGCCAGCAGCACCTTACTAGCGGGGGGGTCCAATGAGCAGTTCTTC. Translating gives CASSTLLAGGSNEQFF.

The rearrangement joins TRBV7-2 to TRBJ1-1; D is unresolved. V was trimmed by 2 bases and J by 1 base, leaving 5 bases between them. CDR1 is SGHTA, CDR2 FQGNSA, per germline. CDR3 length: 13 amino acids. This CDR3 reads CASSLTQNTEAFF. Written as DNA, the CDR3 is TGTGCCAGCAGCTTAACACAGAACACTGAAGCTTTCTTT.

This chain links TRBV19 with TRBJ1-1, with a possible D match to TRBD1 (5 bases). With 3 bases removed from V and 11 bases from J, the gap between germline ends came to 13 bases. This CDR3 is built from 12 residues. CDR1 is LNHDA, CDR2 SQIVND, per germline (reference sequence). The CDR3 DNA reads TGTGCCAGTAGTATCGACAGCCAAAATGCTTTCTTT. Its protein is CASSIDSQNAFF. The variable domain in full, completed from reference TRBV19 and TRBJ1-1, reads DGGITQSPKYLFRKEGQNVTLSCEQNLNHDAMYWYRQDPGQGLRLIYYSQIVNDFQKGDIAEGYSVSREKKESFPLTVTSAQKNPTAFYLCASSIDSQNAFFGQGTRLTVV.

The genes are TRBV10-3 and TRBJ1-1; maybe TRBD1 (6 bases). V lost 2 bases to trimming and J lost 1 base, with 8 bases between them. Germline loops: CDR1 ENHRY, CDR2 SYGVKD. The CDR3 totals 14 residues. CDR3: CAISEDRRNTEAFF. DNA for the CDR3: TGTGCCATCAGTGAGGACAGGAGGAACACTGAAGCTTTCTTT.

A remark on this clone: Other DNA sequences within the sample encode an identical CDR3. This sequence joins TRBV19 and TRBJ2-3, with 7 bases matching TRBD2. CDR3 length: 18 amino acids. The germline gives CDR1 LNHDA, CDR2 SQIVND (reference sequence). The DNA for the CDR3 is TGTGACCCAAGTAAGTTGGAGGGTCTAGCGGTTAGCACAGATACGCAGTATTTT. As protein: CDPSKLEGLAVSTDTQYF.

This chain joins TRBV5-5 and TRBJ1-5; a weak D match, TRBD1 (6 bases). Trimming pared 4 bases from V and 7 bases from J, leaving 12 bases between. Germline V lookup: CDR1 SGHKS, CDR2 YYEKEE (reference sequence). This CDR3 has 13 amino acids. The CDR3 spells CASSQGLGQPQHF. For the CDR3, the DNA is TGTGCCAGCAGCCAGGGGTTAGGGCAGCCCCAGCATTTT.

The genes are TRBV6-5 and TRBJ1-2; D is perhaps TRBD1 (6 bases). The germline V and J ends were trimmed by 4 bases and 8 bases, with 17 bases remaining between them. This CDR3 region has 14 residues. Germline CDR1 is MNHEY and CDR2 is SVGAGI. CDR3 nucleotides: TGTGCCAGCAGTTCACTACTACAGGGTCGAGGCTACACCTTC. Translation gives CASSSLLQGRGYTF.

The chain recombines TRBV28 with TRBJ1-1; weak D call: TRBD1 (6 bases). From germline, CDR1 is MDHEN and CDR2 SYDVKM. Trimming pared 2 bases from V and 10 bases from J, leaving 8 bases between. The CDR3 is made up of 11 amino acids. CDR3 protein: CASSLMDRAFF. CDR3 sequence (DNA): TGTGCCAGCAGTTTAATGGACAGAGCTTTCTTT.

The J gene is TRBJ1-1, the V gene TRBV6-5; 7 bases agree with TRBD1. The CDR3 sequence is 14 residues long. Trimming took 2 bases from V and 1 from J; bases not matched to a gene: 1. Germline values: CDR1 MNHEY, CDR2 SVGAGI. The CDR3, as DNA: TGTGCCAGCAGTTACAGGGGGCCGAACACTGAAGCTTTCTTT. Translation gives CASSYRGPNTEAFF.

On this clone: The identical CDR3 is also encoded by other nucleotide sequences in the sample. The chain uses TRBV19 and TRBJ2-3; 7 nucleotides match TRBD2. CDR3 length: 18 residues. Germline CDR1 LNHDA, CDR2 SQIVND (reference sequence). The J segment lost 0 bases and the V segment lost 11 bases, leaving 20 bases of the junction unmatched. In DNA form, the CDR3 reads TGTGCCCCTAGGAAGTTGGAGGGTCTAGCGGTTAGCACAGATACGCAGTATTTT. Translation: CAPRKLEGLAVSTDTQYF.